The 24 T cell receptor beta chains below all came from one sample that was sequenced in a study of blood T cell repertoires in COVID-19. Clones were read by immunoSEQ multiplex PCR, and TCRdb kept only the in-frame ones, dropping some. The sample has tens of thousands of clones; 80% to 90% are singletons. Sequenced sample: peripheral blood. The receptors here all came from a man in his forties or fifties with active or convalescent COVID-19.

Of note for this clone: The sample has other DNA sequences that encode this CDR3 too. The chain links TRBV5-1 to TRBJ2-3, with 7 bases aligning to TRBD2. V shed 0 bases and J 5 bases; nucleotides not matched to a gene: 3. Germline loops: CDR1 SGHRS, CDR2 YFSETQ. The CDR3 is 14 residues long. CDR3 residues: CASSLGLAGDTQYF. CDR3 nucleotides: TGCGCCAGCAGCTTGGGGTTAGCGGGAGATACGCAGTATTTT.

The V call is TRBV12-5, the J call TRBJ1-2, with D maybe TRBD1 (5 bases). V lost 6 bases and J lost 4, with 15 bases in between. The CDR3 sequence is 14 residues long. The germline V gene has CDR1 LGHNT and CDR2 FRNRAP. The CDR3: CASGPDTGVYGYTF. DNA for the CDR3: TGTGCTAGTGGCCCCGACACAGGAGTCTATGGCTACACCTTC.

The CDR3 sequence: CASSSSGASGGYTQYF. CDR3 coding DNA: TGTGCCAGCAGCTCAAGCGGGGCTAGCGGGGGGTACACCCAGTACTTC. The V call is TRBV7-2, the J call TRBJ2-5; 11 positions agree with TRBD2. V lost 4 bases and J lost 8; bases outside the gene matches: 12. The CDR3 runs 16 residues. The germline gives CDR1 SGHTA, CDR2 FQGNSA.

Note on this clone: The same CDR3 arises from other DNA sequences in this sample as well. The genes are TRBV6-2 or TRBV6-3 and TRBJ1-5; 10 bases are shared with TRBD1. Germline CDR1 and CDR2: MNHEY and SVGEGT. Unmatched junction bases numbered 3, after V lost 2 bases and J lost 5 bases. The CDR3 totals 15 residues. The CDR3 sequence: CASSYPGTGDQPQHF. CDR3 DNA: TGTGCCAGCAGTTACCCGGGGACAGGGGATCAGCCCCAGCATTTT.

The rearrangement joins TRBV21-1 to TRBJ1-4; TRBD1 is the table's D call, not checked against the DNA. TRBV21-1 is termed a pseudogene. The CDR3 totals 18 residues. In DNA, the CDR3 is TGTGCCAGCAGCAAAGTTGGGGACAGGGGTTTAGTTAATGAAAAACTGTTTTTT. It encodes CASSKVGDRGLVNEKLFF.

This clone came up once. The rearrangement uses TRBV10-1 and TRBJ1-3; a possible D gene is TRBD1 (5 bases). V was pared by 7 bases and J by 4 bases, with 14 bases between. Germline V gives CDR1 WNHNN, CDR2 SYGVQD (reference sequence). The CDR3 is made up of 14 amino acids. CDR3 bases: TGCGCCAGCAAACAAGGGGCGGGAGGAAACACCATATATTTT. Amino acids: CASKQGAGGNTIYF.

The J gene is TRBJ1-2, the V gene TRBV29-1; 12 bases line up with TRBD1. With 7 bases clipped from V and 8 bases from J, the junction kept 5 bases outside the gene matches. This CDR3 region has 12 residues. Germline CDR1 is SQVTM and CDR2 is ANQGSEA. CDR3 loop: CSAGTGGGGYTF. CDR3 DNA: TGCAGCGCTGGGACAGGGGGCGGCGGCTACACCTTC. The complete variable domain, with remaining parts taken from reference TRBV29-1 and TRBJ1-2, reads SAVISQKPSRDICQRGTSLTIQCQVDSQVTMMFWYRQQPGQSLTLIATANQGSEATYESGFVIDKFPISRPNLTFSTLTVSNMSPEDSSIYLCSAGTGGGGYTFGSGTRLTVV.

This chain joins TRBV2 and TRBJ1-5; D is unresolved. Germline V gene lookup returns CDR1 SNHLY and CDR2 FYNNEI. The CDR3 has 16 residues. Trimming left V 4 bases short and J 0 bases short, with 13 bases between. The CDR3 loop is CASSVSDTYSNQPQHF. DNA for the CDR3: TGTGCCAGCAGTGTTTCCGATACCTATAGCAATCAGCCCCAGCATTTT.

Here the CDR3 reads CASRAAGGPFNEQFF. The CDR3 bases are TGTGCCAGCAGGGCGGCGGGGGGGCCTTTCAATGAGCAGTTCTTC. The chain links TRBV25-1 to TRBJ2-1, with 9 bases matching TRBD2. Germline V lookup: CDR1 MGHDK, CDR2 SYGVNS. CDR3 size: 15 residues. V was clipped by 6 bases and J by 6 bases; unmatched bases: 9.

This clone is a singleton in its sample. The chain is built from TRBV21-1 and TRBJ2-7; TRBD1 was called by the table and not checked on the DNA. TRBV21-1 is a pseudogene segment. CDR3 length: 16 residues. CDR3 coding DNA: TGTGCCAGCAGCACCCGGGGGGACAGGGGTGTGTACGAGCAGTACTTC. This sequence encodes CASSTRGDRGVYEQYF.

The chain carries TRBV7-2 and TRBJ2-5; 7 nucleotides match TRBD1. With V trimmed by 3 bases and J by 3 bases, 7 bases remained unmatched. The CDR3 contains 15 residues. Germline assignment: CDR1 SGHTA and CDR2 FQGNSA. The CDR3 here is CASSFSSTGKETQYF. The DNA of the CDR3 is TGTGCCAGCAGCTTCTCTTCGACAGGGAAAGAGACCCAGTACTTC.

The chain is built from TRBV29-1 and TRBJ1-1; maybe TRBD1 (5 bases). The V and J ends lost 6 bases and 0 bases respectively, with 11 bases between them. CDR1 is SQVTM and CDR2 is ANQGSEA in the germline V gene. This CDR3 is 13 amino acids long. In nucleotides, the CDR3 is TGCAGCGTACTGACAGTGATGAACACTGAAGCTTTCTTT. Translated, it gives CSVLTVMNTEAFF.

The genes are TRBV3-1 (or the pseudogene TRBV3-2) and TRBJ1-1; no reliable D call. CDR3 size: 15 residues. The V gene's germline CDR1 is LGHDT and CDR2 YNNKEL (reference sequence). V lost 4 bases to trimming and J lost 4 bases, with 16 bases between them. The CDR3 region has the DNA TGTGCCAGCAGCCCCGGAGGTCGTTCTAGCACTGAAGCTTTCTTT. It yields the protein CASSPGGRSSTEAFF.

The genes are TRBV30 and TRBJ2-2; possible D gene TRBD2, 6 bases. CDR3 length: 15 amino acids. In germline, CDR1 is GTSNPN, CDR2 SVGIG (reference sequence). With 0 bases removed from V and 6 bases from J, the gap between germline ends came to 14 bases. In DNA form, the CDR3 reads TGTGCCTGGAGTGTAAATCGGGGGTATTCCGGGGAGCTGTTTTTT. It translates to CAWSVNRGYSGELFF.

The chain employs TRBV24-1 and TRBJ2-5; the match to TRBD2 covers 11 bases. CDR3 length equals 16 residues. CDR1 KGHDR and CDR2 SFDVKD come from the germline V gene. V gave up 5 bases and J gave up 3 bases; unmatched junction bases: 7. The CDR3 region has the DNA TGTGCCACCAGTGCTCCACTAGCGGGAGTTGAAGAGACCCAGTACTTC. Translation: CATSAPLAGVEETQYF.

This clone showed up just once. The chain carries TRBV25-1 and TRBJ2-3; 8 nucleotides agree with TRBD1. V was pared by 0 bases and J by 4 bases, with 3 bases of the junction left unmatched. Germline V gene data show CDR1 as MGHDK and CDR2 as SYGVNS. The CDR3 is made up of 15 amino acids. CDR3 loop: CASSEYAGGSDTQYF. The DNA of the CDR3 is TGTGCCAGCAGTGAATATGCAGGGGGCTCAGATACGCAGTATTTT.

This clone was seen only a few times. CDR3: CASSPPSGSAYNEQFF. For the CDR3, the DNA is TGTGCCAGTAGTCCCCCCAGCGGGAGCGCCTACAATGAGCAGTTCTTC. The V and J genes are TRBV19 and TRBJ2-1; 8 nucleotides agree with TRBD2. The CDR3 is 16 residues long. The V gene end was trimmed by 5 bases and the J gene end by 2 bases; junction bases not matched to a gene: 8. Per germline, CDR1 LNHDA and CDR2 SQIVND (reference sequence).

V and J are TRBV19 and TRBJ2-1; 7 bases align to TRBD1. Trimming at V came to 6 bases and at J to 3 bases, leaving 11 bases not matched to a gene. The CDR3 length is 16 residues. In germline, CDR1 is LNHDA, CDR2 SQIVND (reference sequence). CDR3 loop: CASSLPRDSYYNEQFF. For the CDR3, the DNA is TGTGCCAGTAGCCTCCCACGGGACAGCTACTACAATGAGCAGTTCTTC.

V and J are TRBV24-1 and TRBJ1-1; D is unclear. V was pared by 7 bases and J by 2 bases, with 7 bases between. Germline loops: CDR1 KGHDR, CDR2 SFDVKD. This CDR3 is built from 12 residues. CDR3 sequence (DNA): TGTGCCACCAGCACAAGAAACACTGAAGCTTTCTTT. It encodes CATSTRNTEAFF.

The rearrangement links TRBV29-1 to TRBJ2-2, with TRBD2 matching 10 bases. CDR3 length equals 18 residues. The V gene's germline CDR1 is SQVTM and CDR2 ANQGSEA. With 6 bases clipped from V and 0 bases from J, the junction kept 13 bases outside the gene matches. The CDR3 nucleotides are TGCAGCGTGACCGGTGGTAGCGGGAGGCCTTCGAACACCGGGGAGCTGTTTTTT. It translates to CSVTGGSGRPSNTGELFF.

J is TRBJ1-2 and V is TRBV3-1 (or the pseudogene TRBV3-2); the match to TRBD1 covers 8 bases. Germline trimming cut 6 bases from V and 4 bases from J; bases unmatched to any gene: 13. CDR3 length: 16 amino acids. Germline values: CDR1 LGHDT, CDR2 YNNKEL (reference sequence). CDR3 amino acids: CASSRSGGASSYGYTF. The CDR3 nucleotides are TGTGCCAGCAGTAGGTCAGGGGGCGCTAGTAGCTATGGCTACACCTTC.

The chain employs TRBV27 and TRBJ1-5; 7 bases match TRBD1. Germline V gives CDR1 MNHEY, CDR2 SMNVEV (reference sequence). CDR3 length: 13 residues. V gave up 3 bases and J gave up 7 bases; unmatched junction bases: 3. CDR3 DNA sequence: TGTGCCAGCAGTTTTGACAGGGAACAGCCCCAGCATTTT. The encoded protein is CASSFDREQPQHF.

This clone appeared once. This sequence joins TRBV19 and TRBJ1-1; 9 bases agree with TRBD1. The V gene's germline CDR1 is LNHDA and CDR2 SQIVND (reference sequence). This CDR3 spans 14 amino acids. V lost 7 bases, J lost 5 bases, and 8 bases stayed unmatched. This CDR3 reads CASKPQGAGTEAFF. CDR3 nucleotides: TGTGCCAGTAAGCCACAGGGGGCCGGGACTGAAGCTTTCTTT.

As concerns this clone: Other DNA variants within this sample encode the same CDR3. The chain links TRBV28 to TRBJ2-5; D is unclear. The CDR3 contains 12 residues. Germline V gene data show CDR1 as MDHEN and CDR2 as SYDVKM. The V and J ends lost 6 bases and 1 base respectively, with 6 bases between them. CDR3 sequence: CASRRSQETQYF. The CDR3 DNA is TGTGCCAGCAGACGGAGCCAAGAGACCCAGTACTTC. Full variable domain (missing parts from reference TRBV28 and TRBJ2-5): DVKVTQSSRYLVKRTGEKVFLECVQDMDHENMFWYRQDPGLGLRLIYFSYDVKMKEKGDIPEGYSVSREKKERFSLILESASTNQTSMYLCASRRSQETQYFGPGTRLLVL.